This T cell receptor beta chain was documented in a study of Graves' ophthalmopathy and Graves' hyperthyroidism. Across the whole study: Pretreatment peripheral blood was obtained at initial diagnosis.

Being free of ophthalmopathy for 18 months of follow-up defined stable hyperthyroidism. The V and J ends lost 3 bases and 4 bases, in that order; junction bases with no gene match: 8. CDR3 length equals 15 residues. Germline V CDR1 and CDR2: MDHEN, SYDVKM. The sample holds many counts of this clonotype. The TCR beta CDR3 regions underwent amplification from RNA transcripts. HTBI-primed first-round RT-PCR preceded second-round multiplex PCR. TCRdb called the multiplex PCR reads again in MiXCR, with one record for every CDR3 protein. The sample lists hundreds of thousands of distinct CDR3 sequences; around 20% were seen once.

This receptor was obtained from a woman in her late teens or twenties with stable Graves' hyperthyroidism. Sample: peripheral blood. The chain employs TRBV28 and TRBJ1-2, with 7 bases identical to TRBD1. This CDR3 reads CASSFTAGGFYGYTF. CDR3 in DNA: TGTGCCAGCAGTTTCACGGCAGGGGGTTTCTATGGCTACACCTTC.